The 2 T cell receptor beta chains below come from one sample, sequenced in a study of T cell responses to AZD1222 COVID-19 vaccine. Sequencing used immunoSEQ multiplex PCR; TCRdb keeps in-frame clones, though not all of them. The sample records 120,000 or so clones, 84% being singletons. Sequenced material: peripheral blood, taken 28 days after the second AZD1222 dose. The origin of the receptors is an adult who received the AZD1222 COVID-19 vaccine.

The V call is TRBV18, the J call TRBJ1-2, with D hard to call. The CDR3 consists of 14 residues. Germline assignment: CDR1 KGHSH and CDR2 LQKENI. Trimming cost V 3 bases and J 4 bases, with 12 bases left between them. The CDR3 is CASSPPLTGYGYTF. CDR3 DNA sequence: TGTGCCAGCTCACCGCCGTTAACGGGCTATGGCTACACCTTC.

The CDR3 DNA reads as TGTGCCAGCAGTTACCCGGGACAGAGTCGCCCGACGAACAACTATGGCTACACCTTC. Protein product: CASSYPGQSRPTNNYGYTF. The chain has TRBV6-7 and TRBJ1-2, with 7 bases matching TRBD1. TRBV6-7 is treated as an ORF (open reading frame) with a function not yet certain. J was trimmed by 2 bases and V by 2 bases; bases with no gene match: 17. The CDR3 runs 19 residues.